The present T cell receptor beta chain was sequenced within a study of tumor and adjacent non-tumor tissue in lung cancer. Study conclusions and caveats: Tumor tissue had significantly higher TCR diversity than normal lung. Top 100 clones took a larger repertoire share in normal lung.

TCRbeta libraries were built with three rounds of nested PCR, modified from ARM-PCR. TCRdb recomputed calls from the multiplex PCR reads with MiXCR, one row per CDR3 protein. The sample gives about 120,000 distinct CDR3 sequences, approximately 80% of which show up once; about 23% is in the top ten. Details on this clonotype: What it binds is unknown.

No cell sorting was done before RNA was extracted from the tissue. V was pared by 4 bases and J by 2 bases, with 11 bases of the junction left unmatched. The CDR3 has 17 residues. Per the germline V gene, CDR1 is MNHEY and CDR2 is SVGAGI. V usage is TRBV6-5 and J usage is TRBJ2-5; 9 bases map to TRBD1. Sequencing was performed on lung tumor tissue. The sequence was obtained from an older man with non-small cell lung cancer. The CDR3 is CASSSVGTGFLQETQYF. In nucleotides, the CDR3 is TGTGCCAGCAGTTCCGTAGGGACAGGGTTCCTACAAGAGACCCAGTACTTC.